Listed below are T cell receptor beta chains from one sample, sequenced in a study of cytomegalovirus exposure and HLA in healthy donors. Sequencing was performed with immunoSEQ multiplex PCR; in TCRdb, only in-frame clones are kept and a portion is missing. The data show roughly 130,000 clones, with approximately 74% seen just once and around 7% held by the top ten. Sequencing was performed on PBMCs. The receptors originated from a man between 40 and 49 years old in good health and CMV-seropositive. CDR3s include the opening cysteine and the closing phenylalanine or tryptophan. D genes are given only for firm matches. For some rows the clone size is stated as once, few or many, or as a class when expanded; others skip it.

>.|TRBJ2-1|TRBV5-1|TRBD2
TGCGCCAGCAGCTTGGATCCAACTAGCGGGAACAATGAGCAGTTCTTC
CASSLDPTSGNNEQFF
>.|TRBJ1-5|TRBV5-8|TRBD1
TGTGCCAGCAGCTACAGGGGCTCGGGGAGCAATCAGCCCCAGCATTTT
CASSYRGSGSNQPQHF
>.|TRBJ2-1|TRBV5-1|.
TGCGCCAGCAGCTTGCGGCCAGGGGATGAGCAGTTCTTC
CASSLRPGDEQFF
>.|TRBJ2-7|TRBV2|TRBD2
TGTGCCAGCGTACTCGGGGGGTTCGAGCAGTACTTC
CASVLGGFEQYF
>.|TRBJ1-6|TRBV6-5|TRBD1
TGTGCCAGCAGTACCGGACAGGGGTTTAGGTGGCCCCTCCACTTT
CASSTGQGFRWPLHF
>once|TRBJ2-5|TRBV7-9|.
TGTGCCAGCAGCTCCGGACAGCCACAAGAGACCCAGTACTTC
CASSSGQPQETQYF
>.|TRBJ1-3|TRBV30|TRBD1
TGTGCCGCGACAGGGGTTCGCTCTGGAAACACCATATATTTT
CAATGVRSGNTIYF
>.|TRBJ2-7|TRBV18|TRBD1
TGTGCCAGCTCACCCGGGACAGTTGGCGAGCAGTACTTC
CASSPGTVGEQYF
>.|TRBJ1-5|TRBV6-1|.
TGTGCCAGCAGATGGACCCCGACAGTATGGCCCCAGCATTTT
CASRWTPTVWPQHF
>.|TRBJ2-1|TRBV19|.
TGTGCCAGTAGTATAGGGAGGGCCCCTGGGGATGAGCAGTTCTTC
CASSIGRAPGDEQFF
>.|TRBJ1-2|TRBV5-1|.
TGCGCCAGCAGCTTGGAGCGACGGGGCTACACCTTC
CASSLERRGYTF
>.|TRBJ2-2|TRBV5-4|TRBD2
TGTGCCAGCAGCTCGAGGACTAGCGGAAACACCGGGGAGCTGTTTTTT
CASSSRTSGNTGELFF
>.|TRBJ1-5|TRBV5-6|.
TGTGCCAGCAGCTCGGGACTTTATAGCAATCAGCCCCAGCATTTT
CASSSGLYSNQPQHF
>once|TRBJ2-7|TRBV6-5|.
TGTGCCAGCAGTCTTACACGAACCTTCTACGAGCAGTACTTC
CASSLTRTFYEQYF
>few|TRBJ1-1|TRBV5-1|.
TGCGCCAGCAGCTTGACGGTGAACACTGAAGCTTTCTTT
CASSLTVNTEAFF
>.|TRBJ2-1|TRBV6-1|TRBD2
TGTGCCAGCATCGGACTAGCTGGAAATGAGCAGTTCTTC
CASIGLAGNEQFF
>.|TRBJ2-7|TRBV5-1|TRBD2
TGCGCCAGCAGCCCCCGCTTTTCCGGGGCTAGCGGGAGTTTCGCCTACGAGCAGTACTTC
CASSPRFSGASGSFAYEQYF
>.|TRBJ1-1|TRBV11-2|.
TGTGCCAGCAGCACCCTGGGGGGCAGGGAGGGACCCATCACTGAAGCTTTCTTT
CASSTLGGREGPITEAFF
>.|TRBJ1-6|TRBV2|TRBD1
TGTGCCAGCAGGGGGACTCAGGGGGCGTTTTATAATTCACCCCTCCACTTT
CASRGTQGAFYNSPLHF
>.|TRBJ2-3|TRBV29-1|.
TGCAGCGTTGAGGGCGGGAAGCTTTACACAGATACGCAGTATTTT
CSVEGGKLYTDTQYF
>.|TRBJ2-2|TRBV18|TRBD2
TGTGCCAGCATACCGGGGACTAGCGGGAACACCGGGGAGCTGTTTTTT
CASIPGTSGNTGELFF
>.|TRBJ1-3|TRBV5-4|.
TGTGCCAGCAGCTCCAATACAGGGTTCTCTGGAAACACCATATATTTT
CASSSNTGFSGNTIYF
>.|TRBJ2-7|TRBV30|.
TGTGCCTGGAACCTACCACCTGAGGACGAGCAGTACTTC
CAWNLPPEDEQYF
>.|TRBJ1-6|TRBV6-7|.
TGTGCCAGCAGTTATGTAGGGGCCCCCCTCTATAATTCACCCCTCCACTTT
CASSYVGAPLYNSPLHF
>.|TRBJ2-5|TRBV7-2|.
TGTGCCAGCAGCTTTGAGGGGCCTAGGGGGGAGACCCAGTACTTC
CASSFEGPRGETQYF
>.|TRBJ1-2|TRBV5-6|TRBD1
TGTGCCAGCAGCTTGTTCCGGGACAGGGGCTCCTATGGCTACACCTTC
CASSLFRDRGSYGYTF
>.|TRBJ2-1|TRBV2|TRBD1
TGTGCCAGCAGAACGGACAGGGTAACCAATGAGCAGTTCTTC
CASRTDRVTNEQFF
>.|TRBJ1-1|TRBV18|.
TGTGCCAGCTCACCACGAACAGGGACTGAAGCTTTCTTT
CASSPRTGTEAFF
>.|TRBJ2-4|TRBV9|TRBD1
TGTGCCAGCAGCGCCGGGACAGGGTTGGACATTCAGTACTTC
CASSAGTGLDIQYF
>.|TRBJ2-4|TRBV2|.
TGTGCCAGCAGTGTATGGGAGAAAAACATTCAGTACTTC
CASSVWEKNIQYF
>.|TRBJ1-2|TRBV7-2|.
TGTGCCAGCAGCTTAGGGGCCTTGGGGGACTCCTATGGCTACACCTTC
CASSLGALGDSYGYTF
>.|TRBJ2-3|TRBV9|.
TGTGCCAGCAGCGTCCAGGCTTCATCAGATACGCAGTATTTT
CASSVQASSDTQYF
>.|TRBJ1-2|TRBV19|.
TGTGCCAGTAGCTCAGGGGTGGGGGATTCCTATGGCTACACCTTC
CASSSGVGDSYGYTF
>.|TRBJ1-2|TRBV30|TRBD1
TGTGCCTGGACCGTGAGGGGCAGGGGGACCTATGGCTACACCTTC
CAWTVRGRGTYGYTF
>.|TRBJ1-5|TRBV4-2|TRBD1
TGTGCCAGCAGTCCGGTCGTAGGGGGCGGACAGCCCCAGCATTTT
CASSPVVGGGQPQHF
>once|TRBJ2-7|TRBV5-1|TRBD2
TGCGCCAGCAGCCCGGGACTAGCGGGGGGCTACTCCTACGAGCAGTACTTC
CASSPGLAGGYSYEQYF
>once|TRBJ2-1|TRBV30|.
TGTGCCTGGATCGCCTCCCGGGGGTCCTACAATGAGCAGTTCTTC
CAWIASRGSYNEQFF
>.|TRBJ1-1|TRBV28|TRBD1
TGTGCCAGCAGCCCCTGGACAGGGATGAACACTGAAGCTTTCTTT
CASSPWTGMNTEAFF
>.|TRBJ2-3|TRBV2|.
TGTGCCAGCAGACCGGACTTCTCAGATACGCAGTATTTT
CASRPDFSDTQYF
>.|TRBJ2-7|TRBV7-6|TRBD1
TGTGCCAGCAGCTTAGCGCCGGGACAGGGTTACGGGCAGTACTTC
CASSLAPGQGYGQYF
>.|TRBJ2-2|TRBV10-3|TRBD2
TGTGCCATCAGTGACACGTCTAGCGGGGGGAATACCGGGGAGCTGTTTTTT
CAISDTSSGGNTGELFF
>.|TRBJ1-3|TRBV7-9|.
TGTGCCAGCAGCTTTGAGGGAGCTGGAAACACCATATATTTT
CASSFEGAGNTIYF
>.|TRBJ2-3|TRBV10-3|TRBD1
TGTGCCATCAGGCCGACAGGGTTCACAGATACGCAGTATTTT
CAIRPTGFTDTQYF
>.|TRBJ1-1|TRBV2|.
TGTGCCAGCAACAGTTTTATGAACACTGAAGCTTTCTTT
CASNSFMNTEAFF
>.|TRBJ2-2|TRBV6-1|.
TGTGCCAGCAGCGGACAGCCGGCGGAGCTGTTTTTT
CASSGQPAELFF
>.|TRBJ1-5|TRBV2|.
TGTGCCAGCAGGGCGGACATGAGCAATCAGCCCCAGCATTTT
CASRADMSNQPQHF
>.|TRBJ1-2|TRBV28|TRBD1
TGTGCCAGCAGTTCGTCCCAGACAGGGGCCCTCTATGGCTACACCTTC
CASSSSQTGALYGYTF
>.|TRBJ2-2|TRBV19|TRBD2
TGTGCCAGTAGACTAGCGGGAGGCACCGGGGAGCTGTTTTTT
CASRLAGGTGELFF
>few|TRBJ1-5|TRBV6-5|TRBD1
TGTGCCAGCAGTTACAGGACAGGAAATCAGCCCCAGCATTTT
CASSYRTGNQPQHF
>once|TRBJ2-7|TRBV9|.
TGTGCCAGCAGCGCTACTCCCCGAGACACTCCATACGAGCAGTACTTC
CASSATPRDTPYEQYF
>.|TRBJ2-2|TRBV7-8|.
TGTGCCAGCAGCGTCCGGAAACAGGGTGCGGTCGGGGAGCTGTTTTTT
CASSVRKQGAVGELFF
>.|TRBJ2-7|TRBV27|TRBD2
TGTGCCAGCAGTTTATTGGCTAGCGGGGGGGCGGGCGAGCAGTACTTC
CASSLLASGGAGEQYF